The 5 T cell receptor beta chains given below trace back to one sample, sequenced in a study of identical twins. TCRdb itself ran the 5' RACE reads through MiXCR, one entry per CDR3 protein. Of under 300,000 distinct CDR3 sequences in the sample, under 8.5% were seen once. These data were also reused for a study on T cells expressing NK-cell markers.

The sample taken for sequencing was CD8+ T cells sorted from blood. These receptors came from a woman under 30 in good health.

This clonotype was recorded at least ten times. This sequence joins TRBV20-1 and TRBJ1-1; D is possibly TRBD1 (6 bases). Trimming took off 3 bases at V and 1 base at J, with 12 bases between the two ends. Germline V gene data show CDR1 as DFQATT and CDR2 as SNEGSKA (reference sequence). The CDR3 has 14 residues. CDR3 region: CSASRLGANTEAFF. The CDR3 DNA reads TGCAGTGCTAGTCGCCTGGGGGCGAACACTGAAGCTTTCTTT.

This clonotype was seen a handful of times. This sequence joins TRBV7-6 and TRBJ2-1, with TRBD2 identical over 8 bases. V dropped 4 bases and J dropped 0; count of bases not matched to a gene: 20. Germline CDR1 and CDR2: SGHVS and FNYEAQ. CDR3 length: 21 residues. The CDR3 nucleotides read TGTGCCAGCAGCTCTCGTCGGGGAGCGGGAGCTTCTAAGAGCTCCTACAATGAGCAGTTCTTC. Residues: CASSSRRGAGASKSSYNEQFF.

The chain carries TRBV4-2 and TRBJ1-1, with TRBD1 identical over 7 bases. The CDR3 runs to 14 residues. J lost 4 bases, V lost 5 bases, and 7 bases had no gene match. From germline, CDR1 is LGHNA and CDR2 YNFKEQ. Written as DNA, the CDR3 is TGTGCCAGCAGCGTGCAGGGGGGGACCACTGAAGCTTTCTTT. It yields the protein CASSVQGGTTEAFF.

This clonotype was seen repeatedly, ten times or more. This CDR3 is CSVSGGSNYGYTF. CDR3 DNA: TGCAGCGTCTCTGGGGGGTCTAACTATGGCTACACCTTC. The chain joins TRBV29-1 to TRBJ1-2; weak D call: TRBD1 (5 bases). Germline loops: CDR1 SQVTM, CDR2 ANQGSEA. Trimming pared 6 bases from V and 0 bases from J, leaving 11 bases between. The CDR3 is made up of 13 amino acids. Full variable domain (missing parts from reference TRBV29-1 and TRBJ1-2): SAVISQKPSRDICQRGTSLTIQCQVDSQVTMMFWYRQQPGQSLTLIATANQGSEATYESGFVIDKFPISRPNLTFSTLTVSNMSPEDSSIYLCSVSGGSNYGYTFGSGTRLTVV.

This clonotype was observed a handful of times. The J gene is TRBJ2-1, the V gene TRBV9, with TRBD2 identical over 9 bases. The V gene's germline CDR1 is SGDLS and CDR2 YYNGEE. CDR3 length: 19 residues. V lost 4 bases, J lost 6 bases, and 20 bases stayed unmatched. For the CDR3, the DNA is TGTGCCAGCAGCCCGGCAGGTTGGCGGGAGGGCGACCTCATCAATGAGCAGTTCTTC. Its protein product is CASSPAGWREGDLINEQFF.